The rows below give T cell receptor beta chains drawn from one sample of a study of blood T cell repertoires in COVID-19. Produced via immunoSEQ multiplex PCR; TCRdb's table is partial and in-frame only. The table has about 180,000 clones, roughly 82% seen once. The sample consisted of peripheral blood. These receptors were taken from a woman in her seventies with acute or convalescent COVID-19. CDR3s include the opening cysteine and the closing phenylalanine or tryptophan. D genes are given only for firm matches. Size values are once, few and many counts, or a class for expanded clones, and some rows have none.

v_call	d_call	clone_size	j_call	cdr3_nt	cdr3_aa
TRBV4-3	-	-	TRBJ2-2	TGCGCCAGCAGCCAAAGCCGGGACATTTTCACCGGGGAGCTGTTTTTT	CASSQSRDIFTGELFF
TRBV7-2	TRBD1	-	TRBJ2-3	TGTGCCAGCAGCTCAAGGACAGGGGTAGATACGCAGTATTTT	CASSSRTGVDTQYF
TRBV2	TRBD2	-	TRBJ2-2	TGTGCCAGCAGCTTCGGGGGGACCGGGGAGCTGTTTTTT	CASSFGGTGELFF
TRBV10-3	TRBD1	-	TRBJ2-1	TGTGCCATCAGTGGGGACAGGGACCCCTACAATGAGCAGTTCTTC	CAISGDRDPYNEQFF
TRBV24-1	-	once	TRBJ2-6	TGTGCCACCAGTGATGCCTCAGGGGATCCTGGGGCCAACGTCCTGACTTTC	CATSDASGDPGANVLTF
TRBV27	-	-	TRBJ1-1	TGTGCCAGCAAACTCTTCGGGACACAGGGTGAAGCTTTCTTT	CASKLFGTQGEAFF
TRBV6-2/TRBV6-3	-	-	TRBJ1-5	TGTGCCAGCAGTGGCCTCGAGGGCAATCAGCCCCAGCATTTT	CASSGLEGNQPQHF
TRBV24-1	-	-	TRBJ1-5	TGTGCCACCAGTGATAAGAGTAGCAATCAGCCCCAGCATTTT	CATSDKSSNQPQHF
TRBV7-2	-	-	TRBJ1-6	TGTGCCAGCAGCCCGACCAGGAATTCACCCCTCCACTTT	CASSPTRNSPLHF
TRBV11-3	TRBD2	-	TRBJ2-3	TGTGCCAGCAGCCCCCGTAGCGGGAGCACAGATACGCAGTATTTT	CASSPRSGSTDTQYF
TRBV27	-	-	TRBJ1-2	TGTGCCAGCAGTTTGGGCTCCGGGACACCATGGACCTTTCATGGCTACACCTTC	CASSLGSGTPWTFHGYTF
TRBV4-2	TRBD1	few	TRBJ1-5	TGTGCCAGCAGCCCTGGACAGGCCCCGTCGGCCCAGCATTTT	CASSPGQAPSAQHF
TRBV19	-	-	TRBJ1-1	TGTGCCAGTAGTATATCGGGGGGCCGGAGCACTGAAGCTTTCTTT	CASSISGGRSTEAFF
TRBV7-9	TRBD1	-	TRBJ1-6	TGTGCCAGCAGCCGAGACAGGGCTTCACCCCTCCACTTT	CASSRDRASPLHF
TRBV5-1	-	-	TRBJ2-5	TGCGCCAGCAGCTTGTATGGGGGGCAAGAGACCCAGTACTTC	CASSLYGGQETQYF
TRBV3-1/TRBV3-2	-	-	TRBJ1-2	TGTGCCAGCCGCTTTAGGGGCGAAGAAGCCTATGGCTACACCTTC	CASRFRGEEAYGYTF
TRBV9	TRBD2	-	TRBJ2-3	TGTGCCAGCACCCCGACTAGCGGGAGCACAGATACGCAGTATTTT	CASTPTSGSTDTQYF
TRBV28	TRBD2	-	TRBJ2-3	TGTGCCAGCAGTTTTCCTAGCGGGACGGCAGATACGCAGTATTTT	CASSFPSGTADTQYF
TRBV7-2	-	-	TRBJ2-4	TGTGCCAGCAGCTTAGGCGGACAATACCAGCTAGCCAAAAACATTCAGTACTTC	CASSLGGQYQLAKNIQYF
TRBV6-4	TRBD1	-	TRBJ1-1	TGTGCCAGCAGAGATGGACAGGCTAAACCAAACAACACTGAAGCTTTCTTT	CASRDGQAKPNNTEAFF
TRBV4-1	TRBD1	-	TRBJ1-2	TGCGCCAGCAGCTCAAAAACGGACAGGGCTCATGGCTACACCTTC	CASSSKTDRAHGYTF
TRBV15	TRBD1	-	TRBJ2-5	TGTGCCACCAGCGGACGGGACAGCACCGGGACCCAGTACTTC	CATSGRDSTGTQYF
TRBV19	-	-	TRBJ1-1	TGTGCCAGTAGTACGGGGTTCACTGAAGCTTTCTTT	CASSTGFTEAFF
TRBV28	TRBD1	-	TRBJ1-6	TGTGCCAGCAGTTTCCAGGACAGGGGGGAGATCCGCTTT	CASSFQDRGEIRF
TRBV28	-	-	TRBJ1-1	TGTGCCAGCAGTTCCCTATCGACGAGCTTTACCCGTGGGGGCTACACTGAAGCTTTCTTT	CASSSLSTSFTRGGYTEAFF
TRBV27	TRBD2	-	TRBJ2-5	TGTGCCAGCAGTCCCAGGAGACTAGCGGAAGAGACCCAGTACTTC	CASSPRRLAEETQYF
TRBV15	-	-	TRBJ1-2	TGTGCCACCAGCAGAGATCGGACGGGGTATGGCTACACCTTC	CATSRDRTGYGYTF
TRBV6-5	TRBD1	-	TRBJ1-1	TGTGCTTCGTTAGGACAGGCTGACACTGAAGCTTTCTTT	CASLGQADTEAFF
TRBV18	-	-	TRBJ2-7	TGTGCCAGCTCACCGACAGGTTCCGGGACGGGAAGCTCCTACGAGCAGTACTTC	CASSPTGSGTGSSYEQYF
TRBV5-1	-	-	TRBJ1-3	TGCGCCAGCAGCTTGGAACAGGGCTCTGGAAACACCATATATTTT	CASSLEQGSGNTIYF
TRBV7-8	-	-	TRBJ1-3	TGTGCCAGCGCCTTCGGGGGGCCCGGAAACACCATATATTTT	CASAFGGPGNTIYF
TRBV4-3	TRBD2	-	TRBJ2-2	TGCGCCAGCAGCCAAGAACGAGGACTAGCTCTGTTTTTT	CASSQERGLALFF
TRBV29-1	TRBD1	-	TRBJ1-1	TGCAGCGTTGCTGGACAGGGCCTTGAAGCTTTCTTT	CSVAGQGLEAFF
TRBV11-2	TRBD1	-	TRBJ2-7	TGTGCCAGCAGTTTAGACAGGGGATTCTTCTACGAGCAGTACTTC	CASSLDRGFFYEQYF
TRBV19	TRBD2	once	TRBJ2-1	TGTGCCAGTAGTCTCGGGACTAGCAGACACAATGAGCAGTTCTTC	CASSLGTSRHNEQFF
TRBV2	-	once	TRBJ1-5	TGTGCCAGCAGTGAATCGGCAGGGAACAATCAGCCCCAGCATTTT	CASSESAGNNQPQHF
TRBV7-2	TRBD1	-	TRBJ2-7	TGTGCCAGCAGCCATAGCCCCGGGACAGACTACGAGCAGTACTTC	CASSHSPGTDYEQYF
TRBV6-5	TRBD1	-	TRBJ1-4	TGTGCCAGCCGGGACAGGGTGGATGAAAAACTGTTTTTT	CASRDRVDEKLFF
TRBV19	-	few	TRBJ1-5	TGTGCCAGTAGCGGACAGCACAATCAGCCCCAGCATTTT	CASSGQHNQPQHF
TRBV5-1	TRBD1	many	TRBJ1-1	TGCGCCAGCAGCCCGGGTCGGACAGGGGGCTTTTCTTACACTGAAGCTTTCTTT	CASSPGRTGGFSYTEAFF
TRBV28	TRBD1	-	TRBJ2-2	TGTGCCAGCAGTTTAAGTCGGTGGTGGGGTGCCCCAGACAGGGCGGATTCTGCCGGGGAGCTGTTTTTT	CASSLSRWWGAPDRADSAGELFF
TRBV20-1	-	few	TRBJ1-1	TGCAGTGCTAGTCGGGGGGCCCTGAACACTGAAGCTTTCTTT	CSASRGALNTEAFF
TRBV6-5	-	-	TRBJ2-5	TGTGCCAGCAGTTACGACCATGGGCTTGGGGGGGAGACCCAGTACTTC	CASSYDHGLGGETQYF
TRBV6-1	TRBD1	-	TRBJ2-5	TGTGCCAGCAGTGAGGGCAGGGGGCGACGGCAAGAGACCCAGTACTTC	CASSEGRGRRQETQYF
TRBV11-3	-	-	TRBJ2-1	TGTGCCAGCAGCTTTGACAACCCAAATGAGCAGTTCTTC	CASSFDNPNEQFF
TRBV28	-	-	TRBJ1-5	TGTGCCAGCTCCTCAGGGATAGCCTACAATCAGCCCCAGCATTTT	CASSSGIAYNQPQHF